This T cell receptor beta chain emerged from a study of T cell responses to AZD1222 COVID-19 vaccine. For this clone: Its matching antigen is unknown.

General study points: All repertoire sampling was performed exclusively after the peak T cell response. A mostly white British donor set with more females was recruited, and clonal diversity was possibly underestimated.

The V end lost 6 bases, the J end lost 3 bases, and 18 bases lay between the germline ends. The CDR3 contains 15 residues. CDR1 and CDR2 (germline): MDHEN, SYDVKM. The table came from immunoSEQ multiplex PCR; TCRdb's copy has only in-frame clones and leaves some out. The sample holds tens of thousands of clones; roughly 89% are singletons and the top ten take roughly 3%. This material consisted of peripheral blood, taken 28 days after the second AZD1222 dose. The J gene is TRBJ2-7, the V gene TRBV28; D perhaps matches TRBD1 (7 bases). This sequence originates from an adult who received the AZD1222 COVID-19 vaccine. This CDR3 is CASRPGGMTLYEQYF. The CDR3 DNA sequence: TGTGCCAGCAGACCAGGGGGGATGACACTCTACGAGCAGTACTTC.